The 18 T cell receptor beta chains presented below share a single source sample, sequenced in a study of cytomegalovirus exposure and HLA in healthy donors. Vbeta (60) and Jbeta (13) primers were used in the PCR. Data came from immunoSEQ multiplex PCR; TCRdb stores just in-frame clones and leaves some out. The data show some 160,000 clones, with roughly 70% seen just once and roughly 4.7% held by the top ten. The sequencing sample was made of PBMCs. All receptors come from a man between 60 and 70 years old in good health and CMV-seronegative.

V is TRBV7-2 and J is TRBJ2-2; 10 nucleotides match TRBD2. Losses at the gene ends were 5 bases for V and 5 bases for J; bases not matched to a gene: 8. The germline gives CDR1 SGHTA, CDR2 FQGNSA. This CDR3 is built from 16 residues. CDR3: CASSLPSGRVTGELFF. Here the CDR3 DNA reads TGTGCCAGCAGCCTTCCGAGCGGGAGGGTAACCGGGGAGCTGTTTTTT.

This clone was detected only a few times. The rearrangement joins TRBV30 to TRBJ2-5; 10 bases are a match to TRBD1. The length of the CDR3 is 18 residues. V was pared by 1 base and J by 1 base, with 12 bases of the junction left unmatched. The V gene's germline CDR1 is GTSNPN and CDR2 SVGIG (reference sequence). This CDR3 reads CAWSGRRDRGLGQETQYF. CDR3 DNA: TGTGCCTGGAGTGGGAGGCGGGACAGGGGATTAGGCCAAGAGACCCAGTACTTC. Full variable domain (missing parts from reference TRBV30 and TRBJ2-5): SQTIHQWPATLVQPVGSPLSLECTVEGTSNPNLYWYRQAAGRGLQLLFYSVGIGQISSEVPQNLSASRPQDRQFILSSKKLLLSDSGFYLCAWSGRRDRGLGQETQYFGPGTRLLVL.

The rearrangement uses TRBV15 and TRBJ1-5, with a weak D call TRBD1 (5 bases). The CDR3 totals 15 residues. The germline V and J ends were trimmed by 2 bases and 5 bases, with 13 bases remaining between them. The V gene's germline CDR1 is LNHNV and CDR2 YYDKDF (reference sequence). Here the CDR3 reads CATSRSAQVYQPQHF. For the CDR3, the DNA is TGTGCCACCAGCAGATCTGCACAGGTATATCAGCCCCAGCATTTT.

This clone has more than one count but fewer than ten. CDR3: CASSPLTGYTEAFF. CDR3 nucleotide sequence: TGTGCCAGCAGCCCCCTAACAGGGTACACTGAAGCTTTCTTT. J is TRBJ1-1 and V is TRBV27; a possible D gene is TRBD1 (6 bases). V lost 6 bases and J lost 3, with 14 bases in between. Germline CDR1 MNHEY, CDR2 SMNVEV (reference sequence). This CDR3 has 14 amino acids.

About this clone itself: One end of the junction is discordant with germline, which a read error may explain. The chain couples TRBV7-7 to TRBJ2-5, with D perhaps TRBD2 (6 bases). CDR1 and CDR2 from the germline V gene are SSHAT and FNYEAQ (reference sequence). The CDR3 runs 14 residues. CDR3 amino acids: CASSPGLDQETQYF. CDR3 DNA: TGTGCTAGCAGCCCGGGACTCGACCAAGAGACCCAGTACTTC.

The chain couples TRBV5-1 to TRBJ2-7; 12 bases fit TRBD2. CDR3 length: 18 amino acids. Germline CDR1 is SGHRS and CDR2 is YFSETQ. The ends lost 3 bases at V and 0 bases at J; junction bases unmatched: 10. The CDR3 DNA reads as TGCGCCAGCAGCTCTACCGGACTAGCGGGGCATAGCTCCTACGAGCAGTACTTC. This sequence encodes CASSSTGLAGHSSYEQYF. Filled out from reference TRBV5-1 and TRBJ2-7, the complete variable domain reads KAGVTQTPRYLIKTRGQQVTLSCSPISGHRSVSWYQQTPGQGLQFLFEYFSETQRNKGNFPGRFSGRQFSNSRSEMNVSTLELGDSALYLCASSSTGLAGHSSYEQYFGPGTRLTVT.

This clone was seen a single time. The chain carries TRBV29-1 and TRBJ2-3, with 8 nucleotides matching TRBD1. The CDR3 loop spans 14 amino acids. Losses at the gene ends were 2 bases for V and 4 bases for J; bases not matched to a gene: 5. Germline CDR1 SQVTM, CDR2 ANQGSEA. In nucleotides, the CDR3 is TGCAGCGTTGAACAGGGGGCTATCGCAGATACGCAGTATTTT. It is translated as CSVEQGAIADTQYF.

The chain uses TRBV11-3 and TRBJ1-1; 7 bases align to TRBD1. Germline V lookup: CDR1 SGHNT, CDR2 YENEEA. V gave up 5 bases and J gave up 6 bases; unmatched junction bases: 9. The CDR3 sequence is 14 residues long. The CDR3 DNA sequence: TGTGCCAGCAGCCCAGGAAGGGGGCGCGCTGAAGCTTTCTTT. Its protein product is CASSPGRGRAEAFF.

In its sample, this clone was seen a few times. The gene calls are TRBV5-4 and TRBJ2-1, with a possible D match to TRBD1 (8 bases). CDR3 length equals 14 residues. Germline CDR1 SGHNT, CDR2 YYREEE (reference sequence). V dropped 10 bases and J dropped 4 bases, with 18 bases sitting between them. CDR3: CAGQTGGGYNEQFF. The CDR3 DNA reads as TGTGCCGGACAAACAGGGGGGGGTTACAATGAGCAGTTCTTC. Combining the CDR3 with reference TRBV5-4 and TRBJ2-1 gives the whole variable domain ETGVTQSPTHLIKTRGQQVTLRCSSQSGHNTVSWYQQALGQGPQFIFQYYREEENGRGNFPPRFSGLQFPNYSSELNVNALELDDSALYLCAGQTGGGYNEQFFGPGTRLTVL.

The chain has TRBV27 and TRBJ2-7, with a possible D match to TRBD1 (7 bases). The germline gives CDR1 MNHEY, CDR2 SMNVEV (reference sequence). The CDR3 spans 15 residues. V lost 3 bases and J lost 4, with 16 bases in between. CDR3 loop: CASSFGGGARYEQYF. The CDR3 DNA reads as TGTGCCAGCAGTTTTGGAGGGGGCGCTAGGTACGAGCAGTACTTC.

The chain couples TRBV6-5 to TRBJ2-7; 7 bases match TRBD2. With V trimmed by 3 bases and J by 3 bases, 11 bases remained unmatched. The CDR3 contains 16 residues. In germline, CDR1 is MNHEY, CDR2 SVGAGI. CDR3 amino acids: CASSYQVGGLNYEQYF. The CDR3 DNA follows: TGTGCCAGCAGTTATCAAGTGGGAGGGCTCAACTACGAGCAGTACTTC.

CDR3 nucleotide sequence: TGTGCCAGCTCCCCTCCGGACAGTCCTGAAGCTTTCTTT. Protein sequence: CASSPPDSPEAFF. V is TRBV27 and J is TRBJ1-1, with a weak D call TRBD1 (6 bases). Germline CDR1 is MNHEY and CDR2 is SMNVEV (reference sequence). With 8 bases removed from V and 6 bases from J, the gap between germline ends came to 16 bases. The length of the CDR3 is 13 residues.

The count of this clone is one. The chain uses TRBV5-6 and TRBJ1-2, with D unresolved. The CDR3 spans 18 residues. Deletions cut 3 bases from V and 4 bases from J, with 25 bases between. The germline V gene encodes CDR1 SGHDT and CDR2 YYEEEE. CDR3 in amino acids: CASSSLRRSAIGSYGYTF. CDR3 DNA sequence: TGTGCCAGCAGCTCCCTTCGGAGGTCAGCAATCGGATCCTATGGCTACACCTTC.

The chain couples TRBV5-1 to TRBJ2-5; D is perhaps TRBD1 (6 bases). This CDR3 is built from 14 residues. The V end was cut by 0 bases, the J end by 5 bases, with 11 bases between. The V gene's germline CDR1 is SGHRS and CDR2 YFSETQ. The CDR3 DNA reads TGCGCCAGCAGCTTGGCAGGGGTCGGTGAGACCCAGTACTTC. This translates into CASSLAGVGETQYF.

This clone has a handful of counts. The rearrangement joins TRBV7-9 to TRBJ1-1; the D is unclear. V lost 5 bases, J lost 7 bases, and 17 bases lay in between. The CDR3 sequence is 14 residues long. The germline V gene has CDR1 SEHNR and CDR2 FQNEAQ (reference sequence). The chain's CDR3 is CASSPVVAVGEAFF. CDR3 sequence (DNA): TGTGCCAGCAGCCCCGTGGTTGCGGTAGGTGAAGCTTTCTTT.

The chain links TRBV5-1 to TRBJ2-2, with a weak D call TRBD2 (7 bases). Trimming cost V 5 bases and J 8 bases, with 25 bases left between them. The CDR3 sequence is 17 residues long. Germline V gene data show CDR1 as SGHRS and CDR2 as YFSETQ. The CDR3 loop is CASRDLGGLAAAGELFF. DNA of the CDR3: TGCGCCAGCAGGGACCTCGGGGGGCTAGCGGCGGCGGGGGAGCTGTTTTTT.

The chain is built from TRBV10-3 and TRBJ2-2; a possible D gene is TRBD2 (6 bases). The germline CDR1 and CDR2 sequences are ENHRY and SYGVKD. Trimming shortened V by 6 bases and J by 2 bases, and 10 bases separated the two germline ends. This CDR3 comprises 14 residues. The CDR3: CAIRAGRNTGELFF. The CDR3 DNA reads TGTGCCATCAGGGCCGGGAGAAACACCGGGGAGCTGTTTTTT.

DNA for the CDR3: TGTGCCAGTGCCCGGGAGTCGCTGGTCACAGATACGCAGTATTTT. As protein: CASARESLVTDTQYF. The J gene is TRBJ2-3, the V gene TRBV19, with D maybe TRBD2 (6 bases). CDR3 size: 15 residues. V was cut by 8 bases and J by 2 bases, with 17 bases left in between. The V gene's germline CDR1 is LNHDA and CDR2 SQIVND (reference sequence).